This T cell receptor (beta chain) was documented in a study of cytomegalovirus exposure and HLA in healthy donors. Germline CDR1 and CDR2: MNHEY and SMNVEV (reference sequence). The V gene lost 7 bases and the J gene lost 4 bases, with 7 bases spanning the gap. This CDR3 region has 12 residues. Researchers ran the PCR with 60 Vbeta and 13 Jbeta primers. This table comes from immunoSEQ multiplex PCR, and its TCRdb copy is limited to in-frame clones, with some not included. The sample totals approximately 110,000 clones; its top ten clones hold 3% to 4.5%. The sequence came from a young man in good health and CMV-seronegative. The chain employs TRBV27 and TRBJ2-2; maybe TRBD2 (5 bases). Source material: PBMCs. In nucleotides, the CDR3 is TGTGCCAGCACCCGGGGCACCGGGGAGCTGTTTTTT. Its translation: CASTRGTGELFF.